The rows below give T cell receptor beta chains drawn from one sample of a study of cytomegalovirus exposure and HLA in healthy donors. TCRdb keeps only in-frame clones here, not all; method: immunoSEQ multiplex PCR. This table has about 85,000 clones, 70% to 80% appearing once. Source material: PBMCs. These TCRs come from a woman aged 45-65 years in good health and CMV-seropositive. CDR3s include the opening cysteine and the closing phenylalanine or tryptophan. A D gene is named only where the DNA matches it firmly. Not all rows give a size; the values are once, few, many and, for expanded clones, a class.

cdr3_length d_call j_call clone_size v_call cdr3_nt cdr3_aa
15 TRBD1 TRBJ1-2 . TRBV28 TGTGCCAGCAGTTTAGTTCGACAGGGAGTCGGAGGCTACACCTTC CASSLVRQGVGGYTF
13 . TRBJ1-5 . TRBV7-6 TGTGCCAGCAGCCTCGACAGTTATCAGCCCCAGCATTTT CASSLDSYQPQHF
16 . TRBJ2-7 . TRBV27 TGTGCCAGCAGTCATTGGGGGCCAGATGCCCCCTACGAGCAGTACTTC CASSHWGPDAPYEQYF
14 TRBD1 TRBJ2-1 . TRBV10-3 TGTGCCCTAAGAGGGGACAGGAGCCGGGATGAGCAGTTCTTC CALRGDRSRDEQFF
13 TRBD2 TRBJ2-1 . TRBV10-3 TGTGCCATCGGGAGGGCGGAATACAATGAGCAGTTCTTC CAIGRAEYNEQFF
15 TRBD1 TRBJ2-7 few TRBV6-5 TGTGCCAGCAGTTCTGGAGGACAGGGGGCCCACGAGCAGTACTTC CASSSGGQGAHEQYF
14 . TRBJ2-1 . TRBV7-7 TGTGCTAGCAGCTTAGCGCGTACGTCATCGGAGCAGTTCTTC CASSLARTSSEQFF
15 . TRBJ2-1 . TRBV13 TGTGCCAGCAGCCCCCCCGGAGTCTCCTACAATGAGCAGTTCTTC CASSPPGVSYNEQFF
14 TRBD1 TRBJ2-7 . TRBV27 TGTGCCAGCAGTTCAAGACAGGGAACCTACGAGCAGTACTTC CASSSRQGTYEQYF
17 . TRBJ1-3 . TRBV7-9 TGTGCCAGCAGCTACAGAGTTGTGGGGGCGCGAGGAAACACCATATATTTT CASSYRVVGARGNTIYF
17 . TRBJ1-2 . TRBV6-1 TGTGCCAGCAGTGGTAGGGACTCCAAAAGCCTCGTCTATGGCTACACCTTC CASSGRDSKSLVYGYTF
17 TRBD2 TRBJ2-3 once TRBV7-9 TGTGCCAGCAGCTTAATGAGGGCTAGCGGGAGCACAGATACGCAGTATTTT CASSLMRASGSTDTQYF
14 TRBD1 TRBJ1-2 few TRBV11-2 TGTGCCAGCAGCTCGACAGGGGTTAGCTATGGCTACACCTTC CASSSTGVSYGYTF
15 TRBD1 TRBJ2-3 . TRBV9 TGTGCCAGCAGCGTTGGGACAGTCACCACAGATACGCAGTATTTT CASSVGTVTTDTQYF
15 . TRBJ1-2 . TRBV2 TGTGCCAGCACACAACAAAACAGGGTCAACTATGGCTACACCTTC CASTQQNRVNYGYTF
14 . TRBJ2-5 . TRBV11-3 TGTGCCAGCAGCTTAGGTGCGGTCACAGAGACCCAGTACTTC CASSLGAVTETQYF
14 . TRBJ1-1 few TRBV27 TGTGCCAGCAGTTTTTCGGGTGGAAACACTGAAGCTTTCTTT CASSFSGGNTEAFF
14 . TRBJ1-1 once TRBV6-1 TGTGCCAGCAGGTCGAGGGACATGAACACTGAAGCTTTCTTT CASRSRDMNTEAFF
17 TRBD2 TRBJ2-3 few TRBV9 TGTGCCAGCAGCGGACTCACTAGCGGGGGCCTCACAGATACGCAGTATTTT CASSGLTSGGLTDTQYF
12 . TRBJ2-7 . TRBV6-5 TGTGCCAGCCAACAAGGGGACTTCGAGCAGTACTTC CASQQGDFEQYF
16 TRBD1 TRBJ2-4 few TRBV2 TGTGCCAGCGGAGGAGAGGGGGCGCTAGCCAAAAACATTCAGTACTTC CASGGEGALAKNIQYF
15 . TRBJ1-5 . TRBV6-1 TGTGCCAGCAGTGACCAGGCGGGGGGGAGTCAGCCCCAGCATTTT CASSDQAGGSQPQHF
13 TRBD2 TRBJ2-2 . TRBV29-1 TGCAGCGCGACTAGCGGGCCCACCGGGGAGCTGTTTTTT CSATSGPTGELFF
15 TRBD2 TRBJ2-1 . TRBV4-1 TGCGCCAGCAGCCAAGCTAGCGGGAGCTGGGATGAGCAGTTCTTC CASSQASGSWDEQFF
15 . TRBJ1-3 . TRBV11-2 TGTGCCAGCAGCATTCAGGGAGGACTGGTTGACACCATATATTTT CASSIQGGLVDTIYF
15 . TRBJ1-5 . TRBV27 TGTGCCAGCAACCCCTACCCGGGTCCCAATCAGCCCCAGCATTTT CASNPYPGPNQPQHF
14 . TRBJ2-3 . TRBV7-8 TGTGCCAGCAGCTACTTAGGGACTTCTGATACGCAGTATTTT CASSYLGTSDTQYF
15 . TRBJ1-1 . TRBV10-3 TGTGCCATCAGTGGATCCCCCGGAGGGAGTACTGAAGCTTTCTTT CAISGSPGGSTEAFF
16 TRBD2 TRBJ2-3 . TRBV5-4 TGTGCCAGCAGCTTCCTTAGCGGGGGGGCATGGGATACGCAGTATTTT CASSFLSGGAWDTQYF
15 . TRBJ1-3 . TRBV9 TGTGCCAGCAGCGTAGAGTTCCAGGCTGGAAACACCATATATTTT CASSVEFQAGNTIYF
14 . TRBJ2-7 . TRBV29-1 TGCAGCGTTGGGGGATCGACAGCCTCCAGGGAGCAGTACTTC CSVGGSTASREQYF
15 . TRBJ1-2 . TRBV4-1 TGCGCCAGCAGCCGGGGCAGCCCGGGCAACTATGGCTACACCTTC CASSRGSPGNYGYTF
12 . TRBJ2-7 . TRBV7-9 TGTTCCAGCAGCAGGACAGTTTACGAGCAGTACTTC CSSSRTVYEQYF
15 TRBD1 TRBJ1-2 few TRBV11-3 TGTGCCAGCAGCGTCCGGGACAGGGACGACTATGGCTACACCTTC CASSVRDRDDYGYTF
15 . TRBJ2-7 few TRBV6-1 TGTGCCAGCAGTCGTAGTCGGGCAGGGCCCTACGAGCAGTACTTC CASSRSRAGPYEQYF